These 25 T cell receptor beta chains were sequenced from one sample in a study of shared clonotypes between healthy human individuals. Some clones are missing from TCRdb's copy, which holds only in-frame ones; the method was immunoSEQ multiplex PCR. The sample contains 1 million to 1.2 million clones, approximately 80% of which appear only once. What was sequenced was memory CD4+ T cells from PBMCs. Subset reported: CD45RA-negative fraction. These receptors came from a man aged 18 to 30 in good health. Some clones in this sample may be carry-over from other donors' samples.

V usage is TRBV28 and J usage is TRBJ1-1; D not certain. The CDR3 is 16 residues long. V lost 5 bases, J lost 3 bases, and 19 bases lay in between. Germline CDR1 MDHEN, CDR2 SYDVKM. DNA for the CDR3: TGTGCCAGCAGTAAGGGCGCCCCCAGGATTTACACTGAAGCTTTCTTT. It codes for CASSKGAPRIYTEAFF. The full variable domain, completed using reference TRBV28 and TRBJ1-1, is DVKVTQSSRYLVKRTGEKVFLECVQDMDHENMFWYRQDPGLGLRLIYFSYDVKMKEKGDIPEGYSVSREKKERFSLILESASTNQTSMYLCASSKGAPRIYTEAFFGQGTRLTVV.

The chain uses TRBV9 and TRBJ2-3; D gene unclear. Between the trimmed V and J ends, which lost 4 bases and 4 bases, there was a span of 10 bases. Germline CDR1 reads SGDLS; CDR2 reads YYNGEE. This CDR3 has 13 amino acids. Here the CDR3 reads CASSHRASDTQYF. DNA of the CDR3: TGTGCCAGCAGCCATCGGGCTTCAGATACGCAGTATTTT.

Only a few counts were recorded for this clone. A much larger clone sits a single nucleotide away, making a read error possible. In the same sample, other DNA sequences code for this CDR3. The rearrangement joins TRBV7-2 to TRBJ2-1; D unclear. CDR3 length: 11 residues. With 4 bases removed from V and 3 bases from J, the gap between germline ends came to 1 base. Germline CDR1 SGHTA, CDR2 FQGNSA. The CDR3 sequence: CASSYYNEQFF. The DNA of the CDR3 is TGTGCCAGCAGCTACTACAATGAGCAGTTCTTC.

V gene TRBV11-3 combines with J gene TRBJ2-3; TRBD1 matches 7 bases. The V gene's germline CDR1 is SGHNT and CDR2 YENEEA. The junction had 5 bases not matched to a gene; V was cut back by 3 bases and J by 5 bases. The CDR3 totals 14 residues. The CDR3: CASSFGTVEDTQYF. CDR3 bases: TGTGCCAGCAGCTTCGGGACAGTAGAAGATACGCAGTATTTT.

V usage is TRBV28 and J usage is TRBJ1-2; D remains unclear. The germline gives CDR1 MDHEN, CDR2 SYDVKM. Trimming pared 2 bases from V and 6 bases from J, leaving 16 bases between. The CDR3 spans 15 residues. DNA for the CDR3: TGTGCCAGCAGTTTAGAGACACCAGTTCTGGATGGCTACACCTTC. Translated: CASSLETPVLDGYTF.

The J gene is TRBJ1-1, the V gene TRBV19, with D possibly being TRBD1 (6 bases). This CDR3 region has 15 residues. The V gene lost 6 bases and the J gene lost 1 base, with 15 bases spanning the gap. Germline CDR1 LNHDA, CDR2 SQIVND (reference sequence). The CDR3 nucleotides read TGTGCCAGTAGATACGGTCCCAGGGGGAACACTGAAGCTTTCTTT. Its protein is CASRYGPRGNTEAFF.

The rearrangement uses TRBV4-1 and TRBJ1-3, with no clear D. CDR3 length: 16 amino acids. V lost 4 bases and J 0 bases, leaving 13 bases between the germline ends. Germline loops: CDR1 MGHRA, CDR2 YSYEKL. The CDR3 loop reads CASSLIQVVSGNTIYF. As DNA, the CDR3 is TGCGCCAGCAGCCTAATACAAGTGGTCTCTGGAAACACCATATATTTT.

The V and J genes are TRBV6-6 and TRBJ2-7; no firm D call. Between the trimmed V and J ends, which lost 8 bases and 3 bases, there was a span of 20 bases. In germline, CDR1 is MNHNY, CDR2 SVGAGI (reference sequence). This CDR3 spans 15 amino acids. Here the CDR3 DNA reads TGTGCCAGCTACCAAGGCACAGCAGTGAACTACGAGCAGTACTTC. Protein: CASYQGTAVNYEQYF.

This sequence joins TRBV18 and TRBJ1-4; 12 nucleotides line up with TRBD1. Per the germline V gene, CDR1 is KGHSH and CDR2 is LQKENI. The CDR3 is 16 residues long. Losses at the gene ends were 6 bases for V and 7 bases for J; bases not matched to a gene: 9. DNA for the CDR3: TGTGCCAGCTCCCGGGACAGGGGGCGCGGAGGTGAAAAACTGTTTTTT. Translating it yields CASSRDRGRGGEKLFF. The complete variable domain, with remaining parts taken from reference TRBV18 and TRBJ1-4, reads NAGVMQNPRHLVRRRGQEARLRCSPMKGHSHVYWYRQLPEEGLKFMVYLQKENIIDESGMPKERFSAEFPKEGPSILRIQQVVRGDSAAYFCASSRDRGRGGEKLFFGSGTQLSVL.

The chain has TRBV7-9 and TRBJ1-4; D ambiguous. The V end lost 7 bases, the J end lost 5 bases, and 14 bases lay between the germline ends. The CDR3 length is 14 residues. Germline V gene data show CDR1 as SEHNR and CDR2 as FQNEAQ (reference sequence). The CDR3 DNA is TGTGCCAGCACCGAGTCCCGTTTGAATGAAAAACTGTTTTTT. Translating it yields CASTESRLNEKLFF.

The chain is built from TRBV27 and TRBJ1-4; TRBD1 is a possible D gene (6 bases). Germline values: CDR1 MNHEY, CDR2 SMNVEV (reference sequence). The CDR3 is 15 residues long. The germline V and J ends were trimmed by 5 bases and 4 bases, with 14 bases remaining between them. The CDR3 sequence: CASSADGGGNEKLFF. The DNA of the CDR3 is TGTGCCAGCAGTGCGGACGGAGGGGGTAATGAAAAACTGTTTTTT.

The rearrangement links TRBV5-1 to TRBJ1-2; weak D call: TRBD1 (5 bases). The CDR3 runs to 13 residues. V lost 3 bases and J 4 bases, leaving 10 bases between the germline ends. Germline assignment: CDR1 SGHRS and CDR2 YFSETQ. The chain's CDR3 is CASSYGASYGYTF. The CDR3, as DNA: TGCGCCAGCAGCTACGGGGCCAGCTATGGCTACACCTTC.

This chain joins TRBV2 and TRBJ1-6; D not certain. V dropped 1 base and J dropped 8 bases, with 3 bases sitting between them. The germline CDR1 and CDR2 sequences are SNHLY and FYNNEI. The CDR3 length is 12 residues. In DNA form, the CDR3 reads TGTGCCAGCAGTGAAGGGTATTCACCCCTCCACTTT. This sequence encodes CASSEGYSPLHF.

The rearrangement joins TRBV6-1 to TRBJ2-7; 14 bases are shared with TRBD2. The germline V gene has CDR1 MNHNS and CDR2 SASEGT. The ends lost 8 bases at V and 0 bases at J; junction bases unmatched: 0. This CDR3 comprises 14 residues. CDR3 sequence (DNA): TGTGCCAGCGGGACTAGCGGGAGCTCCTACGAGCAGTACTTC. This translates into CASGTSGSSYEQYF.

The CDR3 reads CASSFGLQQYF. Written as DNA, the CDR3 is TGTGCCAGCAGTTTCGGCCTACAGCAGTACTTC. This sequence joins TRBV28 and TRBJ2-7; D call uncertain. The V end lost 3 bases, the J end lost 8 bases, and 8 bases lay between the germline ends. The CDR3 covers 11 residues. Germline-derived CDR1 and CDR2 are MDHEN and SYDVKM.

The chain couples TRBV7-2 to TRBJ1-1, with D unresolved. V was cut by 5 bases and J by 2 bases, with 15 bases left in between. The CDR3 is 15 amino acids. From germline, CDR1 is SGHTA and CDR2 FQGNSA. CDR3: CASSRTNLGNTEAFF. The CDR3, as DNA: TGTGCCAGCAGCCGGACCAACCTGGGAAACACTGAAGCTTTCTTT.

The rearrangement links TRBV2 to TRBJ2-4; tentatively, D is TRBD2 (6 bases). The germline V gene has CDR1 SNHLY and CDR2 FYNNEI. V shed 3 bases and J shed 9 bases, with 12 bases lying between them. The length of the CDR3 is 13 residues. The CDR3 DNA sequence: TGTGCCAGCAGTGAGGATTCGCGGGGCATTCAGTACTTC. Its protein product is CASSEDSRGIQYF.

J is TRBJ2-7 and V is TRBV11-2; 8 bases agree with TRBD1. CDR3 length equals 15 residues. Germline V gene sequence: CDR1 SGHAT, CDR2 FQNNGV. The junction had 7 bases not matched to a gene; V was cut back by 6 bases and J by 0 bases. In nucleotides, the CDR3 is TGTGCCAGCAGACGGGGACAGGCCTCCTCCTACGAGCAGTACTTC. Protein sequence: CASRRGQASSYEQYF.

The chain employs TRBV10-1 and TRBJ2-7, with 9 bases lining up with TRBD2. The CDR3 runs 16 residues. CDR1 and CDR2 (germline): WNHNN, SYGVQD (reference sequence). V lost 2 bases, J lost 5 bases, and 10 bases stayed unmatched. The CDR3 loop reads CASSESSASGTDEQYF. The CDR3 DNA reads TGCGCCAGCAGTGAGAGTTCGGCTAGCGGGACGGACGAGCAGTACTTC.

The chain is built from TRBV9 and TRBJ2-3; TRBD2 aligns across 11 bases. The CDR3 sequence is 19 residues long. Germline V gene sequence: CDR1 SGDLS, CDR2 YYNGEE. The ends lost 0 bases at V and 1 base at J; junction bases unmatched: 10. The CDR3 DNA sequence: TGTGCCAGCAGCGTAGAAGGGGGGCTAGCGGGAGGCCGCACAGATACGCAGTATTTT. This sequence encodes CASSVEGGLAGGRTDTQYF.

This chain connects TRBV11-2 to TRBJ2-7; D perhaps matches TRBD1 (6 bases). CDR3 length: 15 amino acids. V was clipped by 5 bases and J by 3 bases, with 17 bases between them. The germline CDR1 and CDR2 sequences are SGHAT and FQNNGV. The CDR3 protein is CASSPPGTTRYEQYF. The CDR3 nucleotides are TGTGCCAGCAGCCCCCCCGGGACAACACGCTACGAGCAGTACTTC.

The V call is TRBV7-9, the J call TRBJ2-7, with TRBD1 matching 10 bases. With 5 bases clipped from V and 7 bases from J, the junction kept 8 bases outside the gene matches. The germline gives CDR1 SEHNR, CDR2 FQNEAQ (reference sequence). There are 14 residues in the CDR3. CDR3 sequence: CASSRGQGFSEQYF. The CDR3 DNA is TGTGCCAGCAGCCGGGGACAGGGGTTCTCGGAGCAGTACTTC.

The genes are TRBV7-9 and TRBJ2-1; 7 nucleotides match TRBD1. CDR3 size: 17 residues. The V segment lost 4 bases and the J segment 2 bases; nucleotides outside the gene matches: 11. The germline CDR1 and CDR2 sequences are SEHNR and FQNEAQ (reference sequence). The CDR3, as DNA: TGTGCCAGCAGCTCTCCCTCCGGCAGGGGGACCTACAATGAGCAGTTCTTC. This encodes CASSSPSGRGTYNEQFF.

This clone came up once. The chain combines TRBV27 with TRBJ2-5; 9 nucleotides agree with TRBD2. Trimming took 5 bases from V and 5 from J; bases not matched to a gene: 9. CDR3 size: 15 residues. Germline CDR1 reads MNHEY; CDR2 reads SMNVEV (reference sequence). CDR3 region: CASSPDLGLAETQYF. The CDR3 nucleotides are TGTGCCAGCAGTCCAGACCTAGGACTAGCGGAGACCCAGTACTTC.

The chain combines TRBV5-1 with TRBJ2-5; the match to TRBD1 covers 9 bases. With V trimmed by 2 bases and J by 4 bases, 21 bases remained unmatched. Germline loops: CDR1 SGHRS, CDR2 YFSETQ. The CDR3 contains 20 residues. CDR3 in DNA: TGCGCCAGCAGCTTCCCCCCACTCCGGACAGGGGATTCGGTTGGAGAGACCCAGTACTTC. Encoded protein: CASSFPPLRTGDSVGETQYF.